The following is a TCR beta chain sequence with its context. Its antigen is not known. Some clones are missing from TCRdb's copy, which holds only in-frame ones; the method was immunoSEQ multiplex PCR. The sample lists around 26,000 clones, approximately 95% seen once, with about 3.8% in the top ten. This sample was taken from a study of PD-1 blockade in classical Hodgkin lymphoma. Whole-study results and caveats: Reports indicated that newly diagnosed patients had lower baseline TCR diversity than healthy donors did.

The CDR3 runs 14 residues. The germline V and J ends were trimmed by 2 bases and 8 bases, with 15 bases remaining between them. Germline V lookup: CDR1 SGHTA, CDR2 FQGTGA. Time point indicated: newly diagnosed, previously untreated cHL patient sample. As a comparison, the study used PBMCs from newly diagnosed, untreated classical Hodgkin lymphoma. The chain combines TRBV7-3 with TRBJ1-2; D gene ambiguous. Sequencing was performed on peripheral blood mononuclear cells (PBMCs). This receptor was obtained from a human donor with classical Hodgkin lymphoma. The CDR3 region has the DNA TGTGCCAGCAGCTTATTACCGGGCGCGGGAGGCTACACCTTC. This gives the protein CASSLLPGAGGYTF. The full variable domain, with the rest looked up from reference TRBV7-3 and TRBJ1-2, is GAGVSQTPSNKVTEKGKYVELRCDPISGHTALYWYRQSLGQGPEFLIYFQGTGAADDSGLPNDRFFAVRPEGSVSTLKIQRTERGDSAVYLCASSLLPGAGGYTFGSGTRLTVV.